The sequence of this TCR beta chain was determined in a study of T cells in Graves' hyperthyroidism and ophthalmopathy. Study-wide context: Any treatment followed the collection of peripheral blood at initial diagnosis. Study conclusions and caveats: Through a model of 13 V-J features, ophthalmopathy was separated from stable hyperthyroidism. The majority of expanded thyroid clonotypes above 0.001 also appeared in blood.

The CDR3 runs to 15 residues. CDR1 and CDR2 (germline): SGHAT, FQNNGV. Trimming took off 1 base at V and 7 bases at J, with 13 bases between the two ends. Points on this clonotype: Its antigen is unidentified.

It was roughly 10 ml of fresh peripheral blood that supplied the PBMCs. Amplified TCR beta CDR3 regions derived from RNA transcripts. The primer set for the first-round RT-PCR of the TCR CDR3 was HTBI. TCRdb re-called the multiplex PCR reads through MiXCR, storing one row per CDR3 protein. The table includes about 560,000 distinct CDR3 sequences, approximately 15% detected once. The chain employs TRBV11-2 and TRBJ2-2; a weak D match, TRBD2 (6 bases). Sequenced sample: blood. This clonotype originated in a woman younger than 30 with Graves' hyperthyroidism. CDR3 sequence: CASSLVSGRGGELFF. CDR3 nucleotides: TGTGCCAGCAGCTTAGTTTCCGGGAGAGGCGGGGAGCTGTTTTTT. The full variable domain, in which reference TRBV11-2 and TRBJ2-2 provide the parts outside the CDR3, is EAGVAQSPRYKIIEKRQSVAFWCNPISGHATLYWYQQILGQGPKLLIQFQNNGVVDDSQLPKDRFSAERLKGVDSTLKIQPAKLEDSAVYLCASSLVSGRGGELFFGEGSRLTVL.